A single sample gave rise to the 5 T cell receptor beta chains below, sequenced in a study of beta chain features in type 1 diabetes (dated by TCRdb to 2016 to 2019). The investigation overall reported the following: Type 1 diabetes patients showed a moderate but significant shortening of TCRB CDR3 length in all four CD4+ subsets.

Antigen specificity for these receptors is unknown. To prepare the library, the immunoSEQ multiplex PCR assay was applied. The entire amount of isolated RNA was reverse transcribed using the High Capacity cDNA Reverse Transcription Kit, so the sequenced TCRB transcripts were expressed ones. TCRdb took this table from immuneACCESS and kept in-frame rearrangements with V and J called. Such tables lack part of the clones; where checked against another copy, unresolved V genes explain under half of the gap, and the rest is unexplained. Recorded for this sample are around 710,000 clones; under 15% of them occurred a single time. The ten largest clones take up over 0.1% of the sample. The sequenced sample consisted of naive CD4+ T cells from blood. Explained via the paper, the cell subset or site label denotes: true naive CD4+ T cells. The origin of the receptors is a man aged 25-45 years with type 1 diabetes.

This clone was counted only a few times. The V and J genes are TRBV11-2 and TRBJ2-2; 10 bases line up with TRBD2. Germline V lookup: CDR1 SGHAT, CDR2 FQNNGV. V lost 1 base and J lost 4; bases outside the gene matches: 0. This CDR3 region has 15 residues. DNA of the CDR3: TGTGCCAGCAGCTTAGTAGCGGGGGGCACCGGGGAGCTGTTTTTT. This sequence encodes CASSLVAGGTGELFF.

This clone has just a few counts. This chain links TRBV14 with TRBJ1-2; a possible D gene is TRBD1 (6 bases). The CDR3 extends over 15 amino acids. Looked up from germline, CDR1 is SGHDN and CDR2 is FVKESK. Trimming took 0 bases from V and 7 from J, leaving 15 bases between them. CDR3 loop: CASSQEVGQGLGYTF. CDR3 sequence (DNA): TGTGCCAGCAGCCAAGAGGTGGGGCAGGGGCTTGGCTACACCTTC.

This clone has more than one count but fewer than ten. The chain carries TRBV25-1 and TRBJ1-2, with D uncertain. This CDR3 is built from 13 residues. The V and J ends lost 2 bases and 3 bases respectively, with 7 bases between them. The V gene's germline CDR1 is MGHDK and CDR2 SYGVNS. CDR3 sequence (DNA): TGTGCCAGCAGTGAAGGACGAGACTATGGCTACACCTTC. As protein: CASSEGRDYGYTF.

This clone has only a few counts. This chain connects TRBV29-1 to TRBJ2-5; a weak D match, TRBD2 (6 bases). In germline, CDR1 is SQVTM, CDR2 ANQGSEA. V was clipped by 0 bases and J by 5 bases, with 13 bases between them. The CDR3 totals 14 residues. CDR3 coding DNA: TGCAGCGTTGAAGATCCGACTAGTAGGGAGACCCAGTACTTC. Amino acid sequence: CSVEDPTSRETQYF.

This clone showed up just a few times. V is TRBV27 and J is TRBJ2-6, with unresolved D. Germline CDR1 and CDR2: MNHEY and SMNVEV (reference sequence). The CDR3 spans 14 residues. Trimming took off 10 bases at V and 0 bases at J, with 10 bases between the two ends. CDR3 protein: CATRILSGANVLTF. In DNA, the CDR3 is TGTGCCACCCGAATTCTCTCTGGGGCCAACGTCCTGACTTTC.